Below, 19 T cell receptor beta chains from the same sample are listed, as sequenced in a study of T cell clonotyping in hematopoietic cell transplantation. Here immunoSEQ multiplex PCR was the method, and the copy in TCRdb shows in-frame clones only, minus some. The sample lists approximately 7,400 clones; approximately 90% were seen once. The sample's time point: recipient sample about 28 days before transplant, after cytoreduction. The specimen was peripheral blood mononuclear cells, collected before stem cell transplant. These receptors were obtained from a man aged 60 to 75 with acute myeloid leukemia. Some clones in this sample may be carry-over from other donors' samples.

The gene calls are TRBV2 and TRBJ1-2; D is possibly TRBD1 (5 bases). V shed 6 bases and J shed 4 bases, with 9 bases lying between them. Per the germline V gene, CDR1 is SNHLY and CDR2 is FYNNEI. This CDR3 is 12 amino acids long. CDR3 amino acids: CASRDSTYGYTF. DNA for the CDR3: TGTGCCAGCAGAGACAGCACCTATGGCTACACCTTC.

The genes are TRBV6-1 and TRBJ2-2; D not certain. V was clipped by 11 bases and J by 4 bases, with 17 bases between them. The CDR3 extends over 14 amino acids. CDR1 and CDR2 from the germline V gene are MNHNS and SASEGT. The CDR3 loop reads CAGEDGNPTGELFF. The CDR3, as DNA: TGTGCCGGTGAGGATGGGAACCCCACCGGGGAGCTGTTTTTT.

The CDR3 nucleotides are TGTGCCAGCAGTTACTCGACAGGGGGCTTAGCTGAAGCTTTCTTT. Translating it yields CASSYSTGGLAEAFF. The rearrangement uses TRBV6-5 and TRBJ1-1, with 10 bases identical to TRBD1. This CDR3 region has 15 residues. CDR1 and CDR2 (germline): MNHEY, SVGAGI. J gave up 6 bases and V 0 bases, and 4 bases lay outside the gene matches.

This clone was picked up one time. The chain joins TRBV20-1 to TRBJ1-1; D possibly corresponds to TRBD1 (6 bases). With 5 bases removed from V and 8 bases from J, the gap between germline ends came to 12 bases. The CDR3 extends over 11 amino acids. CDR1 and CDR2 from the germline V gene are DFQATT and SNEGSKA (reference sequence). CDR3 sequence (DNA): TGCAGTGCTGGGGGCTCAACCGAAGCTTTCTTT. Translated: CSAGGSTEAFF.

V is TRBV7-9 and J is TRBJ2-7; no reliable D call. Germline CDR1 reads SEHNR; CDR2 reads FQNEAQ (reference sequence). Trimming pared 4 bases from V and 3 bases from J, leaving 13 bases between. The CDR3 contains 14 residues. The CDR3 region is CASSSQGRSYEQYF. As DNA, the CDR3 is TGTGCCAGCAGCTCTCAAGGCAGGAGCTACGAGCAGTACTTC.

The genes are TRBV2 and TRBJ1-1, with unresolved D. Germline V gives CDR1 SNHLY, CDR2 FYNNEI. The V end lost 0 bases, the J end lost 1 base, and 9 bases lay between the germline ends. The CDR3 spans 15 residues. The CDR3: CASSEARSRNTEAFF. The CDR3 region has the DNA TGTGCCAGCAGTGAAGCGCGGTCCCGGAACACTGAAGCTTTCTTT.

This chain uses TRBV29-1 with TRBJ2-5, with TRBD1 as a possible D gene (8 bases). From germline, CDR1 is SQVTM and CDR2 ANQGSEA. The V gene lost 6 bases and the J gene lost 1 base, with 21 bases spanning the gap. This CDR3 has 16 residues. This chain's CDR3 is CSVASGQGWGQETQYF. As DNA, the CDR3 is TGCAGCGTCGCTAGCGGACAGGGTTGGGGCCAAGAGACCCAGTACTTC.

The CDR3 is CASSPRLNSYEQYF. The CDR3, as DNA: TGTGCCAGTAGTCCCCGACTGAACTCCTACGAGCAGTACTTC. The rearrangement links TRBV19 to TRBJ2-7; D unresolved. CDR1 is LNHDA and CDR2 is SQIVND in the germline V gene (reference sequence). Trimming removed 5 bases from V and 0 bases from J, with 11 bases in between. The CDR3 consists of 14 residues.

The chain carries TRBV14 and TRBJ1-1; no clear D. The V end lost 0 bases, the J end lost 8 bases, and 10 bases lay between the germline ends. The germline V gene encodes CDR1 SGHDN and CDR2 FVKESK. The CDR3 runs to 13 residues. CDR3 bases: TGTGCCAGCAGCCAAGATAGGGCGACCGAAGCTTTCTTT. As protein: CASSQDRATEAFF.

The chain is built from TRBV28 and TRBJ2-5; weak D call: TRBD2 (6 bases). The germline gives CDR1 MDHEN, CDR2 SYDVKM. The length of the CDR3 is 11 residues. Trimming shortened V by 7 bases and J by 10 bases, and 13 bases separated the two germline ends. The CDR3 spells CASTLSGDQYF. CDR3 nucleotide sequence: TGTGCCAGCACCCTTTCGGGGGACCAGTACTTC.

The chain carries TRBV11-2 and TRBJ1-3; D may be TRBD1 (5 bases). CDR1 is SGHAT and CDR2 is FQNNGV in the germline V gene. V lost 4 bases, J lost 0 bases, and 10 bases lay in between. There are 15 residues in the CDR3. The CDR3 region is CASSSRGVSGNTIYF. The DNA of the CDR3 is TGTGCCAGCAGCTCAAGGGGTGTCTCTGGAAACACCATATATTTT.

This clone occurred a few times. The chain recombines TRBV27 with TRBJ1-2; D remains ambiguous. CDR3 length equals 15 residues. V was shortened by 0 bases and J by 1 base, with 9 bases between the two germline ends. CDR1 MNHEY and CDR2 SMNVEV come from the germline V gene (reference sequence). The CDR3: CASSLSGFLNYGYTF. DNA for the CDR3: TGTGCCAGCAGTTTATCAGGGTTCCTTAACTATGGCTACACCTTC.

In regard to this clone: Germline and junction disagree at one end, which may indicate a read error. The chain has TRBV7-7 and TRBJ2-7; D gene unclear. Per the germline V gene, CDR1 is SSHAT and CDR2 is FNYEAQ (reference sequence). The CDR3 spans 13 residues. This chain's CDR3 is CASSLGRTYEQYF. Here the CDR3 DNA reads TGTGCTAGCAGCTTAGGGCGGACCTACGAGCAGTACTTC.

The V gene is TRBV9, the J gene TRBJ2-3; 8 bases are a match to TRBD1. The CDR3 length is 15 residues. V lost 1 base, J lost 2 bases, and 3 bases stayed unmatched. Germline V gene sequence: CDR1 SGDLS, CDR2 YYNGEE. CDR3 region: CASSVRTGTTDTQYF. CDR3 nucleotides: TGTGCCAGCAGCGTAAGGACAGGGACCACAGATACGCAGTATTTT.

The chain uses TRBV6-1 and TRBJ1-1, with unresolved D. The V gene's germline CDR1 is MNHNS and CDR2 SASEGT. This CDR3 comprises 14 residues. V gave up 5 bases and J gave up 6 bases, with 16 bases separating them. The CDR3 sequence is CASSPSNSRPEAFF. In DNA form, the CDR3 reads TGTGCCAGCAGTCCCTCAAACAGTAGACCTGAAGCTTTCTTT.

The rearrangement uses TRBV28 and TRBJ1-2; 8 bases line up with TRBD1. Germline V CDR1 and CDR2: MDHEN, SYDVKM. The CDR3 contains 13 residues. Trimming removed 5 bases from V and 5 bases from J; junction bases left unmatched: 4. The CDR3 DNA reads as TGTGCCAGCAGTCCCCGACAGGGGTATGGCTACACCTTC. This codes for CASSPRQGYGYTF.

The CDR3 protein is CASSLYRGRNEQYF. The CDR3 DNA reads TGTGCCAGCAGTTTATACAGGGGGCGGAACGAGCAGTACTTC. The chain employs TRBV27 and TRBJ2-7, with TRBD1 matching 9 bases. Losses at the gene ends were 1 base for V and 5 bases for J; bases not matched to a gene: 3. Germline V CDR1 and CDR2: MNHEY, SMNVEV (reference sequence). The CDR3 is 14 amino acids.

The genes are TRBV2 and TRBJ2-2; 10 positions match TRBD1. This CDR3 spans 16 amino acids. CDR1 SNHLY and CDR2 FYNNEI come from the germline V gene. V shed 6 bases and J 6 bases; nucleotides not matched to a gene: 10. The CDR3 DNA reads TGTGCCAGCAGATCCGGACAGGGGGGTTGGCCCGGGGAGCTGTTTTTT. This codes for CASRSGQGGWPGELFF.

The chain employs TRBV14 and TRBJ1-6; no reliable D call. The CDR3 is 12 amino acids. V shed 1 base and J shed 9 bases, with 4 bases lying between them. Germline CDR1 reads SGHDN; CDR2 reads FVKESK. CDR3 region: CASSQGVSPLHF. Written as DNA, the CDR3 is TGTGCCAGCAGCCAAGGGGTTTCACCCCTCCACTTT.